These 5 T cell receptor beta chains came from one sample sequenced in a study of PD-1 blockade in classical Hodgkin lymphoma. TCRdb's copy holds only in-frame clones and misses some; the assay was immunoSEQ multiplex PCR. The sample includes fewer than 95,000 clones, over 80% seen only once; the top ten take approximately 17%. The time point here: cycle 4 day 1 (C4D1), after 5 to 7 weeks of nivolumab. Relapse after autologous stem cell transplantation occurred in every patient, and brentuximab vedotin exposure varied. Sequencing was performed on peripheral blood mononuclear cells (PBMCs), taken before the fourth cycle of nivolumab. The receptors stem from a human donor with classical Hodgkin lymphoma.

V gene TRBV7-9 combines with J gene TRBJ2-1; the D gene is possibly TRBD2 (5 bases). V lost 0 bases to trimming and J lost 4 bases, with 13 bases between them. The CDR3 runs 16 residues. The germline CDR1 and CDR2 sequences are SEHNR and FQNEAQ (reference sequence). This CDR3 reads CASSLAGYGDYNEQFF. The DNA for the CDR3 is TGTGCCAGCAGCTTAGCCGGATACGGGGATTACAATGAGCAGTTCTTC.

The chain joins TRBV7-9 to TRBJ1-3; no firm D call. V was pared by 3 bases and J by 0 bases, with 0 bases between. CDR1 and CDR2 from the germline V gene are SEHNR and FQNEAQ (reference sequence). This CDR3 contains 12 residues. In nucleotides, the CDR3 is TGTGCCAGCAGCTTCTCTGGAAACACCATATATTTT. The encoded protein is CASSFSGNTIYF.

V and J are TRBV7-3 and TRBJ2-7, with 12 bases fitting TRBD2. V shed 5 bases and J 4 bases; nucleotides not matched to a gene: 6. CDR3 size: 15 residues. Germline assignment: CDR1 SGHTA and CDR2 FQGTGA. The CDR3 DNA reads TGTGCCAGCAGCCCCCTAGCGGGAGGGATTTACGAGCAGTACTTC. Amino acid sequence: CASSPLAGGIYEQYF.

V gene TRBV10-3 combines with J gene TRBJ2-1; D call uncertain. Germline-derived CDR1 and CDR2 are ENHRY and SYGVKD. The CDR3 runs 11 residues. V was pared by 2 bases and J by 9 bases, with 5 bases between. This CDR3 is CAISELGEQFF. The CDR3 coding sequence is TGTGCCATCAGTGAGCTTGGTGAGCAGTTCTTC.

The chain recombines TRBV4-1 with TRBJ2-1; the D gene is possibly TRBD2 (6 bases). Trimming removed 4 bases from V and 5 bases from J, with 9 bases in between. CDR1 is MGHRA, CDR2 YSYEKL, per germline. This CDR3 is built from 13 residues. The CDR3 coding sequence is TGCGCCAGCAGCCGACTAGGGGACAATGAGCAGTTCTTC. It specifies CASSRLGDNEQFF.